The clone carrying this TCR beta chain was observed a few times. The data stem from a study of blood T cells in healthy people across ages. Every donor provided 7.5 to 10 milliliters of peripheral blood. Alongside a J-beta primer mix, a sample-barcoded 5' primer served in a second PCR lasting roughly 7 to 11 cycles. The study obtained at least 3 million CDR3-containing paired-end reads from every sample. One entry per CDR3 protein, called by TCRdb with MiXCR from the 5' RACE reads. The repertoire has about 640,000 distinct CDR3 sequences, 58% of them found once; the top ten carry approximately 37%. J lost 0 bases, V lost 7 bases, and 9 bases had no gene match. CDR1 is DFQATT, CDR2 SNEGSKA, per germline (reference sequence). This CDR3 is 15 amino acids long.

Sequencing was performed on blood. V gene TRBV20-1 combines with J gene TRBJ2-1, with 7 bases lining up with TRBD2. The sequence came from a man in his sixties in good health. The CDR3 DNA reads as TGCAGTGTAAACAGCGGGGCGTACTCCTACAATGAGCAGTTCTTC. Translated: CSVNSGAYSYNEQFF.